What follows are 2 T cell receptor beta chains derived from one specimen sequenced in a study of OX40 agonist ivuxolimab in advanced cancers. Data came from immunoSEQ multiplex PCR; TCRdb stores just in-frame clones and leaves some out. The sample carries approximately 100,000 clones, around nine tenths recorded once. The source was CD4+ or CD8+ T cells sorted from blood, collected in a trial of the OX40 agonist ivuxolimab. The receptor source for this set is an adult with an advanced solid tumor such as melanoma, head and neck, liver or kidney cancer.

This sequence joins TRBV7-2 and TRBJ1-1; D is undetermined. From germline, CDR1 is SGHTA and CDR2 FQGNSA. This CDR3 is 15 amino acids long. V gave up 5 bases and J gave up 1 base, with 14 bases separating them. The CDR3 here is CASSPPGFQNTEAFF. CDR3 DNA sequence: TGTGCCAGCAGCCCCCCCGGCTTTCAGAACACTGAAGCTTTCTTT.

The chain recombines TRBV28 with TRBJ1-2; perhaps TRBD1 as D (5 bases). This CDR3 spans 13 amino acids. Trimming left V 2 bases short and J 4 bases short, with 8 bases between. The germline V gene encodes CDR1 MDHEN and CDR2 SYDVKM. Here the CDR3 reads CASSLGGAYGYTF. The DNA for the CDR3 is TGTGCCAGCAGTTTAGGAGGGGCCTATGGCTACACCTTC.